In its sample, the clone carrying this TCR beta chain was seen a few times. Germline V lookup: CDR1 SGDLS, CDR2 YYNGEE. The CDR3 sequence is 15 residues long. V was cut by 0 bases and J by 0 bases, with 10 bases left in between. This record belongs to a study of T-cell reconstitution after alpha-beta-depleted transplantation in children. TCRbeta library construction was performed incorporating unique molecular identifiers. MiXCR, applied by TCRdb to the PCR reads, yields one record per CDR3 protein. Of roughly 300,000 distinct CDR3 sequences in the sample, almost 10% are singletons; the top ten hold 9.5% to 13%.

The source of this sequence is a human donor who donated a stem cell graft to a child with SCID. The starting material was PBMCs from the stem cell graft donor, obtained from the stem cell graft. This chain uses TRBV9 with TRBJ2-7, with D perhaps TRBD1 (6 bases). The CDR3 region has the DNA TGTGCCAGCAGCGTAGGGGGGACAATCTCCTACGAGCAGTACTTC. Its protein is CASSVGGTISYEQYF.